This T cell receptor (beta chain) was documented in a study of CD8 T cells in Susac syndrome. Random hexamers primed reverse transcription of about 0.45 to 1 ug RNA. MiXCR, run by TCRdb on the immunoSEQ multiplex PCR reads, gives a single entry per CDR3 protein. The data hold some 190,000 distinct CDR3 sequences, with 85% to 95% observed a single time. The CDR3 totals 12 residues. V was clipped by 4 bases and J by 4 bases, with 6 bases between them. Germline CDR1 is KGHDR and CDR2 is SFDVKD. This sequence was found in a human donor in good health. This chain uses TRBV24-1 with TRBJ1-2; D unclear. Specimen: CD4+ T cells from PBMCs. The CDR3 DNA sequence: TGTGCCACCAGTGACTCTTTCTATGGCTACACCTTC. This translates into CATSDSFYGYTF.